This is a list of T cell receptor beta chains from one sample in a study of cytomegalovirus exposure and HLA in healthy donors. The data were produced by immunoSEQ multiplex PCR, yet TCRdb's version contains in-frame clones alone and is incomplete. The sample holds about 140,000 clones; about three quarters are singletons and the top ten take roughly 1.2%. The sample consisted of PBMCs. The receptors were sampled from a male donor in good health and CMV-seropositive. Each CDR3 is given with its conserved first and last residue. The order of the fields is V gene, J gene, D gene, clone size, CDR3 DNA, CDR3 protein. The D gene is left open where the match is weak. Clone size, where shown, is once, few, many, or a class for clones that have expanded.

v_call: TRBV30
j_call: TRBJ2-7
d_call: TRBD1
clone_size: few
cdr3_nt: TGTGCCTGGGCGGGACAGGGCTCCTACGAGCAGTACTTC
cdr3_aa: CAWAGQGSYEQYF

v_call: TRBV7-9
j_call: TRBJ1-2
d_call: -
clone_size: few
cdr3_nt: TGTGCCAGCAGCTTAGCGGGTAGCAGGACTGTATATGGCTACACCTTC
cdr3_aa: CASSLAGSRTVYGYTF

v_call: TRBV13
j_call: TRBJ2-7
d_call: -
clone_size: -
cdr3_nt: TGTGCCAGCAGCTTTCGGCTAGTCTCCTACGAGCAGTACTTC
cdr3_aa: CASSFRLVSYEQYF

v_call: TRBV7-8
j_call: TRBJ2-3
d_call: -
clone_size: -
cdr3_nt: TGTGCCAGCAGCTTACTAGATACGCAGTATTTT
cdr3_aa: CASSLLDTQYF

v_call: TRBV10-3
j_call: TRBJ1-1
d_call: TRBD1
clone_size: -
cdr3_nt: TGTGCCATCACCACGACAGGGGACACTGAAGCTTTCTTT
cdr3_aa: CAITTTGDTEAFF

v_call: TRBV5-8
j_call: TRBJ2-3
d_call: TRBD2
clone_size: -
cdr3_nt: TGTGCCAGCAGCTCCTATAGCGGGGGCACAACAGATACGCAGTATTTT
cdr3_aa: CASSSYSGGTTDTQYF

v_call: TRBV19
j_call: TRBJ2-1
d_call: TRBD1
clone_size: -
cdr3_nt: TGTGCCAGTAGTACCGGGACAGGGGGCTACAATGAGCAGTTCTTC
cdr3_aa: CASSTGTGGYNEQFF

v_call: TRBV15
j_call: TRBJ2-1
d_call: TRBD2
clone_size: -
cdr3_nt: TGTGCCACTACAGACATTAGCGGGCCTTACAATGAGCAGTTCTTC
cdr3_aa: CATTDISGPYNEQFF

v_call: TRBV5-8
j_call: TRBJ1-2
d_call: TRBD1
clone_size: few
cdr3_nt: TGTGCCAGCAGCCTGGGACAGGTTCTTAACTATGGCTACACCTTC
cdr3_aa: CASSLGQVLNYGYTF

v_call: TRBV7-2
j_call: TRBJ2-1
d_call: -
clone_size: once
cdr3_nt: TGTGCCAGCAGCTTATTGCTCCGGGGGAGCGAGCAGTTCTTC
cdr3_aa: CASSLLLRGSEQFF

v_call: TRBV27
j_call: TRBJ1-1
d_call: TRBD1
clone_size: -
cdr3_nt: TGTGCCAGCGGACAGGGGAGCACTGAAGCTTTCTTT
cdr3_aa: CASGQGSTEAFF

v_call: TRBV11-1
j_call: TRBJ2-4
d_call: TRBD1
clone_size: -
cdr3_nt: TGTGCCAGCAGCTTCGGACAGGGGGACATTCAGTACTTC
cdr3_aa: CASSFGQGDIQYF

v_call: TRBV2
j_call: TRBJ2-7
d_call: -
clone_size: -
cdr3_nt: TGTGCCAGCAGAGCCGGGACTTACTACGGGCAGTACTTC
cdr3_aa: CASRAGTYYGQYF

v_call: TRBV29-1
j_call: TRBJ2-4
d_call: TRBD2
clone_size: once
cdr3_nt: TGCAGCGTTGAAGTTCGCCCTCCTAGCGGGAGGTCCAAAAACATTCAGTACTTC
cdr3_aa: CSVEVRPPSGRSKNIQYF

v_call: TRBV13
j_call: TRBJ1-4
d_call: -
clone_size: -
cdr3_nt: TGTGCCAGCAGCTTGAGACAGGATGAAAAACTGTTTTTT
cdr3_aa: CASSLRQDEKLFF

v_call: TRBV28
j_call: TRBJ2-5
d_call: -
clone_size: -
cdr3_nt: TGTGCCACCTTCCTAGAGACCCAGTACTTC
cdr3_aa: CATFLETQYF

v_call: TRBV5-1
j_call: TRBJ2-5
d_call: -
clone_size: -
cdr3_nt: TGCGCCAGCAGCTTACGCGGTCTGGTTGAGATAGGAGAGACCCAGTACTTC
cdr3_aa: CASSLRGLVEIGETQYF

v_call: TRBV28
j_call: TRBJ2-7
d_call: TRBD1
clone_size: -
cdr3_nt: TGTGCCAGCAGTTCACCCGGGACAGGGGCCTACGAGCAGTACTTC
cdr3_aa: CASSSPGTGAYEQYF

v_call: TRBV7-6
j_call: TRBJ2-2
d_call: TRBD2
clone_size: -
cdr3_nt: TGTGCCAGCAGCGAGGGACTAGGAGGCACCGGGGAGCTGTTTTTT
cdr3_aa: CASSEGLGGTGELFF

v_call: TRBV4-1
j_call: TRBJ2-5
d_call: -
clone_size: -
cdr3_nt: TGCGCCAGCAGCCAACCTAAAGAGACCCAGTACTTC
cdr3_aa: CASSQPKETQYF

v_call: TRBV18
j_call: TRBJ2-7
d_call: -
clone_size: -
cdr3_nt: TGTGCCAGCTCACCACCGTTTAGCGGATCCACCTACGAGCAGTACTTC
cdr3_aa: CASSPPFSGSTYEQYF

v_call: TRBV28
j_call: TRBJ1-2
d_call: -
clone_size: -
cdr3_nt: TGTGCCAGCAGCCCCGCGGGGCCTAAAGCAACCCTATATGGCTACACCTTC
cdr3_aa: CASSPAGPKATLYGYTF

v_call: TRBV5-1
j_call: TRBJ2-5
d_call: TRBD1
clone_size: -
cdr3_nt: TGCGCCAGCAGCTTCCAGACAGGGCAAGAGACCCAGTACTTC
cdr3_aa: CASSFQTGQETQYF

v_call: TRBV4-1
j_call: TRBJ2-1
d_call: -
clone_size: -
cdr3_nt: TGCGCCAGCAGCCACACATCAGGAAGTGAGCAGTTCTTC
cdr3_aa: CASSHTSGSEQFF

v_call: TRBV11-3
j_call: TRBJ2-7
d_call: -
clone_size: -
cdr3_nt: TGTGCCAGCAGCTTAGGACCGGAGTCCTACGAGCAGTACTTC
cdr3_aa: CASSLGPESYEQYF

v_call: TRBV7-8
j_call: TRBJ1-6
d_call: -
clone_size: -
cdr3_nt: TGTGCCAGCAGCCCCACACGAGGGTTTTATAATTCACCCCTCCACTTT
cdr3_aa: CASSPTRGFYNSPLHF

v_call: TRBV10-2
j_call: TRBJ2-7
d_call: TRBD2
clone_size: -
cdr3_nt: TGCGCCAGCAGTGCTGGACTAGCGGGAGGGCCGTACGAGCAGTACTTC
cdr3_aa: CASSAGLAGGPYEQYF

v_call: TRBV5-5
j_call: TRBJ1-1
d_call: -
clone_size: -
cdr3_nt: TGTGCCAGCAGCTTGGAAACAGCCGAAGCTTTCTTT
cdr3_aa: CASSLETAEAFF

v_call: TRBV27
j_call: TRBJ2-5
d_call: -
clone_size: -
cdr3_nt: TGTGCCAGCAGTTTATCCGGGGGTTATGAGACCCAGTACTTC
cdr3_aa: CASSLSGGYETQYF

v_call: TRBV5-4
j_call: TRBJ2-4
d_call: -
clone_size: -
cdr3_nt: TGTGCCAGCAGCAAAGCCCCAGGGGAGGCCAAAAACATTCAGTACTTC
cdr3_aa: CASSKAPGEAKNIQYF

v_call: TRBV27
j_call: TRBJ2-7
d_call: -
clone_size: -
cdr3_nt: TGTGCCAGCAGTTTGTTGAGCTCCTACGAGCAGTACTTC
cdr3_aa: CASSLLSSYEQYF

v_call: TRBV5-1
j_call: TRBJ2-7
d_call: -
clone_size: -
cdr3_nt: TGCGCCAGCAGCCCCCTAATGACCTACGAGCAGTACTTC
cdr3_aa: CASSPLMTYEQYF

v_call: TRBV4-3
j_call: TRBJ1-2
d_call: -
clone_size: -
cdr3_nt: TGCGCCAGCAGCCAAGATTTGGCAGGGGAATATTTTAGGGATGGCTACACCTTC
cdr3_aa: CASSQDLAGEYFRDGYTF

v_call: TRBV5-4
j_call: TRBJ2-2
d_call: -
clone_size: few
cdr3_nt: TGTGCCAGCAGCTTGAATACGGGAGAAACCGGGGAGCTGTTTTTT
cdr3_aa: CASSLNTGETGELFF

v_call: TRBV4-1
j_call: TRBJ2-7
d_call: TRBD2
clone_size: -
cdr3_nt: TGCGCCAGCAGCCAAGACGGGCCGGGACTAGCGACCGAGCAGTACTTC
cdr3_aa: CASSQDGPGLATEQYF

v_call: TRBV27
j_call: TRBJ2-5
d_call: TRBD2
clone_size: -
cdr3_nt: TGTGCCAGCAGTATCTCGACTAGCGGGCAAGAGACCCAGTACTTC
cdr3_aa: CASSISTSGQETQYF

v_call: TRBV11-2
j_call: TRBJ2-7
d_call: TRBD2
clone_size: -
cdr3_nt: TGTGCCAGCAGCTTCCTAGCGGGCGACTTCTTTTCCTACGAGCAGTACTTC
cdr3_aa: CASSFLAGDFFSYEQYF

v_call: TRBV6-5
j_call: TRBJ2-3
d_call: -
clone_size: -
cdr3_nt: TGTGCCAGCAGTTACGGCGGCTGGCTCACAGATACGCAGTATTTT
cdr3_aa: CASSYGGWLTDTQYF

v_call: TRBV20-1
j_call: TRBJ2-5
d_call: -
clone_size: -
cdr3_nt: TGCAGTGCTAGTGGACTAGAGACCCAGTACTTC
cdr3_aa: CSASGLETQYF

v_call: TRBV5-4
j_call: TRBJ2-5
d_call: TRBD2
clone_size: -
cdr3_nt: TGTGCCAGCAGCCCCTTAGCGGGAGTAGGTCAAGAGACCCAGTACTTC
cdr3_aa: CASSPLAGVGQETQYF

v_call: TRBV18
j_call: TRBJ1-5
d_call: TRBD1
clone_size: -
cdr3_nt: TGTGCCAGCTCACCCGGACAGGGCCATGGACAGCCCCAGCATTTT
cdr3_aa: CASSPGQGHGQPQHF

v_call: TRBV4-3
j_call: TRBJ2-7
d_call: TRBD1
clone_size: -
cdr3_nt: TGCGCCAGCAGCCAAGATCTTAGGACAGGGGGAGTCCACGAGCAGTACTTC
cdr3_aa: CASSQDLRTGGVHEQYF

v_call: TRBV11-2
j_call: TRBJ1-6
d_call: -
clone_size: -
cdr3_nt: TGTGCCAGCAAAATGGGGGGGAATTCACCCCTCCACTTT
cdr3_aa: CASKMGGNSPLHF

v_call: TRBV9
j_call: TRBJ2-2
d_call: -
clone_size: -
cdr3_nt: TGTGCCAGCAGCTCCCCGACTAGCGGGGAGCTGTTTTTT
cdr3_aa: CASSSPTSGELFF

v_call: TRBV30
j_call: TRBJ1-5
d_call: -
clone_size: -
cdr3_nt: TGTGCCTGGAGTCCCGGGGGGAATCAGCCCCAGCATTTT
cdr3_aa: CAWSPGGNQPQHF

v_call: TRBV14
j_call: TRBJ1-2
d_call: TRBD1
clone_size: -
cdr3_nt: TGTGCCAGCAGCCTTGGGACAGCTGACTATGGCTACACCTTC
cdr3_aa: CASSLGTADYGYTF

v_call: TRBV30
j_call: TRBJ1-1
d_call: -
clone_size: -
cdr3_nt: TGTGCCTGGAGTGTACGAGGGTATACTGAAGCTTTCTTT
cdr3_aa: CAWSVRGYTEAFF

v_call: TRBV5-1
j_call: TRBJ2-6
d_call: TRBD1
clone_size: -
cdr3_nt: TGCGCCAGCAGCCCCCGACAGGGATCTGGGGCCAACGTCCTGACTTTC
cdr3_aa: CASSPRQGSGANVLTF